Listed here are 29 T cell receptor beta chains from one sample, sequenced in a study of radiation and T cells in renal cell carcinoma. Time point here: blood 4 weeks post-SBRT, at nephrectomy. As for treatment: 15 Gy SBRT to primary tumor, nephrectomy 4 weeks later. Some clones are missing from TCRdb's copy, which holds only in-frame ones; the method was immunoSEQ multiplex PCR. The repertoire consists of 130,000 to 150,000 clones, with 86% occurring once and the leading ten covering around 17%. Sequences were derived from blood, sampled from a patient whose treatment included radiotherapy and nephrectomy. The source is a woman between 45 and 65 years old with renal cell carcinoma.

The rearrangement links TRBV9 to TRBJ2-3; D not resolved. The V and J ends lost 4 bases and 0 bases respectively, with 21 bases between them. The CDR3 is made up of 18 amino acids. Looked up from germline, CDR1 is SGDLS and CDR2 is YYNGEE. The CDR3 is CASSSPRGSYSSTDTQYF. CDR3 sequence (DNA): TGTGCCAGCAGCTCCCCCCGAGGTAGCTATTCTAGCACAGATACGCAGTATTTT.

Worth noting for this clone: The junction departs from germline at one end; a sequencing error may be responsible. The chain recombines TRBV19 with TRBJ1-5, with D possibly matching TRBD1 (5 bases). This CDR3 has 14 amino acids. Germline CDR1 and CDR2: LNHDA and SQIVND (reference sequence). In nucleotides, the CDR3 is TGTGCCAGCAGTAGAGGGGCGAGCAATCAGCCCCAGCATTTT. This translates into CASSRGASNQPQHF. Full variable domain (missing parts from reference TRBV19 and TRBJ1-5): DGGITQSPKYLFRKEGQNVTLSCEQNLNHDAMYWYRQDPGQGLRLIYYSQIVNDFQKGDIAEGYSVSREKKESFPLTVTSAQKNPTAFYLCASSRGASNQPQHFGDGTRLSIL.

As to this clone: Relative to the germline gene, one junction end is altered; a read error may explain this. This chain joins TRBV27 and TRBJ2-6; weak D call: TRBD1 (5 bases). Germline V gene lookup returns CDR1 MNHEY and CDR2 SMNVEV (reference sequence). This CDR3 has 13 amino acids. The CDR3, as DNA: TGTGCCAGCAGTTCTCAAGGGGTCAACGTCCTGACTTTC. It yields the protein CASSSQGVNVLTF.

The V gene is TRBV7-2, the J gene TRBJ1-3; perhaps TRBD1 as D (5 bases). CDR1 SGHTA and CDR2 FQGNSA come from the germline V gene. This CDR3 is built from 16 residues. V lost 5 bases to trimming and J lost 0 bases, with 14 bases between them. CDR3 DNA sequence: TGTGCCAGCAGCCCCGGTTGGGGGAGCTCTGGAAACACCATATATTTT. Protein: CASSPGWGSSGNTIYF.

The chain is built from TRBV4-3 and TRBJ1-4; no reliable D call. Looked up from germline, CDR1 is LGHNA and CDR2 is YSLEER. The ends were cut back, 0 bases at V and 4 bases at J, with 12 bases in the middle. CDR3 length: 16 amino acids. The CDR3 loop is CASSQELQLRNEKLFF. CDR3 nucleotides: TGCGCCAGCAGCCAAGAACTCCAGTTACGTAATGAAAAACTGTTTTTT.

The chain joins TRBV19 to TRBJ2-2; TRBD2 is a possible D gene (6 bases). Germline CDR1 reads LNHDA; CDR2 reads SQIVND (reference sequence). V was trimmed by 6 bases and J by 2 bases, leaving 13 bases between them. CDR3 size: 15 residues. The CDR3 DNA reads TGTGCCAGTAGCCCGACTAGACTTAACACCGGGGAGCTGTTTTTT. Residues: CASSPTRLNTGELFF.

CDR3 loop: CASSLGDRDTQYF. The CDR3 nucleotides are TGTGCCAGCAGCTTAGGGGACAGGGATACGCAGTATTTT. The V gene is TRBV7-2, the J gene TRBJ2-3; TRBD1 matches 8 bases. Germline assignment: CDR1 SGHTA and CDR2 FQGNSA. Losses at the gene ends were 1 base for V and 6 bases for J; bases not matched to a gene: 0. The CDR3 extends over 13 amino acids.

CDR3 sequence (DNA): TGTGCCAGTACCCGAAGCCGGGACAGGGCGACCAACTATGGCTACACCTTC. It specifies CASTRSRDRATNYGYTF. V usage is TRBV19 and J usage is TRBJ1-2, with 9 bases lining up with TRBD1. Germline assignment: CDR1 LNHDA and CDR2 SQIVND (reference sequence). The CDR3 has 17 residues. Trimming at V came to 7 bases and at J to 2 bases, leaving 14 bases not matched to a gene. The variable domain in full, completed from reference TRBV19 and TRBJ1-2, reads DGGITQSPKYLFRKEGQNVTLSCEQNLNHDAMYWYRQDPGQGLRLIYYSQIVNDFQKGDIAEGYSVSREKKESFPLTVTSAQKNPTAFYLCASTRSRDRATNYGYTFGSGTRLTVV.

The chain joins TRBV15 to TRBJ2-7; D is ambiguous. V shed 0 bases and J shed 4 bases, with 7 bases lying between them. The CDR3 sequence is 13 residues long. The germline V gene has CDR1 LNHNV and CDR2 YYDKDF (reference sequence). The DNA for the CDR3 is TGTGCCACCAGCAGAGACGTAACTTACGAGCAGTACTTC. This translates into CATSRDVTYEQYF.

This clone has only one observation. The gene calls are TRBV5-1 and TRBJ2-3, with 10 bases lining up with TRBD2. J was trimmed by 6 bases and V by 1 base; bases with no gene match: 2. Germline CDR1 and CDR2: SGHRS and YFSETQ. The CDR3 length is 14 residues. CDR3 sequence (DNA): TGCGCCAGCAGCTTGACTAGCGGGGTTGATACGCAGTATTTT. It specifies CASSLTSGVDTQYF. Looking up the rest from reference TRBV5-1 and TRBJ2-3 gives the full variable domain: KAGVTQTPRYLIKTRGQQVTLSCSPISGHRSVSWYQQTPGQGLQFLFEYFSETQRNKGNFPGRFSGRQFSNSRSEMNVSTLELGDSALYLCASSLTSGVDTQYFGPGTRLTVL.

This clone was found a few times. This chain links TRBV21-1 with TRBJ1-1. TRBV21-1 is a listed pseudogene. CDR3 length equals 15 residues. The CDR3 loop reads CASSNLNTMNTEAFF. The CDR3 DNA reads TGTGCCAGCAGCAACCTTAATACGATGAACACTGAAGCTTTCTTT.

This clone was found once. V is TRBV7-2 and J is TRBJ1-2, with 9 bases that match TRBD1. V shed 1 base and J 7 bases; nucleotides not matched to a gene: 10. This CDR3 is 16 amino acids long. Germline V CDR1 and CDR2: SGHTA, FQGNSA. The CDR3 DNA reads TGTGCCAGCAGCTTAGAGGGGACAGGGCGGCTTTCTGGCTACACCTTC. Encoded protein: CASSLEGTGRLSGYTF.

The chain employs TRBV4-3 and TRBJ2-2; 12 bases map to TRBD2. CDR3 length: 17 amino acids. Per the germline V gene, CDR1 is LGHNA and CDR2 is YSLEER. After removal of 3 bases from V and 6 bases from J, the junction contained 8 bases not matched to a gene. CDR3 region: CASSHALLAGGPGELFF. CDR3 in DNA: TGCGCCAGCAGCCATGCACTCCTAGCGGGGGGGCCCGGGGAGCTGTTTTTT.

The J gene is TRBJ2-6, the V gene TRBV7-9; 10 bases map to TRBD1. The CDR3 extends over 17 amino acids. The V segment lost 4 bases and the J segment 2 bases; nucleotides outside the gene matches: 5. Germline V gives CDR1 SEHNR, CDR2 FQNEAQ (reference sequence). The CDR3 reads CASSSGQGSTGANVLTF. The CDR3, as DNA: TGTGCCAGCAGCTCGGGACAGGGGAGTACTGGGGCCAACGTCCTGACTTTC.

This chain connects TRBV27 to TRBJ2-2, with 9 bases aligning to TRBD2. V lost 0 bases, J lost 5 bases, and 10 bases stayed unmatched. Germline CDR1 and CDR2: MNHEY and SMNVEV (reference sequence). The CDR3 is made up of 18 amino acids. The CDR3 nucleotides read TGTGCCAGCAGTTTATCGGCATATTCAGCGGGAGGAACCGGGGAGCTGTTTTTT. Its protein is CASSLSAYSAGGTGELFF.

The CDR3 sequence is CASSSGQISNQPQHF. As DNA, the CDR3 is TGTGCCAGCAGCTCGGGACAGATCAGCAATCAGCCCCAGCATTTT. The chain employs TRBV5-6 and TRBJ1-5, with 7 bases lining up with TRBD1. Germline loops: CDR1 SGHDT, CDR2 YYEEEE. With 3 bases clipped from V and 1 base from J, the junction kept 4 bases outside the gene matches. The CDR3 contains 15 residues.

This clone was observed many times. V is TRBV9 and J is TRBJ1-5; no reliable D call. The CDR3 is 12 amino acids. CDR1 SGDLS and CDR2 YYNGEE come from the germline V gene. V lost 0 bases, J lost 6 bases, and 4 bases lay in between. CDR3 amino acids: CASSVVSQPQHF. In DNA form, the CDR3 reads TGTGCCAGCAGCGTAGTAAGTCAGCCCCAGCATTTT.

This clone was seen once. The J gene is TRBJ2-7, the V gene TRBV30, with D possibly being TRBD2 (6 bases). CDR3 length: 13 amino acids. Germline assignment: CDR1 GTSNPN and CDR2 SVGIG (reference sequence). V gave up 4 bases and J gave up 0 bases, with 10 bases separating them. The DNA for the CDR3 is TGTGCCTGGAACCCCGGGGGCTCCTACGAGCAGTACTTC. Translating gives CAWNPGGSYEQYF.

The J gene is TRBJ2-2, the V gene TRBV9, with TRBD1 identical over 7 bases. Germline V CDR1 and CDR2: SGDLS, YYNGEE. This CDR3 spans 15 amino acids. The trim removed 4 bases at V and 2 bases at J, leaving 5 bases unmatched. DNA of the CDR3: TGTGCCAGCAGCACGCGACAGGGAAACACCGGGGAGCTGTTTTTT. Amino acid sequence: CASSTRQGNTGELFF.

This chain joins TRBV27 and TRBJ2-2; the D is unclear. CDR1 and CDR2 from the germline V gene are MNHEY and SMNVEV (reference sequence). The CDR3 runs to 16 residues. V gave up 3 bases and J gave up 6 bases, with 17 bases separating them. The CDR3 nucleotides read TGTGCCAGCAGTTTCCAGGTTCGCCAGCGCCCCGGGGAGCTGTTTTTT. This codes for CASSFQVRQRPGELFF.

The V call is TRBV25-1, the J call TRBJ2-1, with D possibly matching TRBD1 (6 bases). CDR3 size: 15 residues. V lost 10 bases and J lost 4, with 20 bases in between. Germline V CDR1 and CDR2: MGHDK, SYGVNS. Here the CDR3 DNA reads TGTGCCACCGCAGGGGCTCCGAGGCCATACAATGAGCAGTTCTTC. Translating it yields CATAGAPRPYNEQFF.

The genes are TRBV15 and TRBJ1-5, with 7 bases identical to TRBD1. CDR3 length: 16 amino acids. The V gene's germline CDR1 is LNHNV and CDR2 YYDKDF (reference sequence). V dropped 1 base and J dropped 3; count of bases not matched to a gene: 6. CDR3 coding DNA: TGTGCCACCAGCAGAGGGGGGACAGCCGACAATCAGCCCCAGCATTTT. This codes for CATSRGGTADNQPQHF.

The chain uses TRBV5-1 and TRBJ1-1; D is perhaps TRBD1 (6 bases). Germline V gene sequence: CDR1 SGHRS, CDR2 YFSETQ. The CDR3 runs to 16 residues. Trimming left V 2 bases short and J 5 bases short, with 19 bases between. CDR3 nucleotides: TGCGCCAGCAGCTTAACAGGGATGGAGCCTTTTACTGAAGCTTTCTTT. As protein: CASSLTGMEPFTEAFF. The variable domain in full, with the rest retrieved from reference TRBV5-1 and TRBJ1-1, is KAGVTQTPRYLIKTRGQQVTLSCSPISGHRSVSWYQQTPGQGLQFLFEYFSETQRNKGNFPGRFSGRQFSNSRSEMNVSTLELGDSALYLCASSLTGMEPFTEAFFGQGTRLTVV.

This chain links TRBV30 with TRBJ2-3; no definite D call. The CDR3 is made up of 11 amino acids. V was clipped by 1 base and J by 4 bases, with 3 bases between them. The germline V gene encodes CDR1 GTSNPN and CDR2 SVGIG (reference sequence). DNA for the CDR3: TGTGCCTGGAGTGAAGCAGATACGCAGTATTTT. Its translation: CAWSEADTQYF.

This clone occurred once. This chain uses TRBV19 with TRBJ2-3; 13 bases fit TRBD2. Germline V gene lookup returns CDR1 LNHDA and CDR2 SQIVND (reference sequence). Trimming cost V 9 bases and J 4 bases; bases outside gene matches: 7. The CDR3 has 15 residues. The CDR3 sequence is CASELAGGGADTQYF. CDR3 nucleotides: TGTGCCAGCGAACTAGCGGGAGGGGGAGCAGATACGCAGTATTTT.

The rearrangement uses TRBV30 and TRBJ1-5; D may be TRBD1 (5 bases). The CDR3 is 18 amino acids. The V gene lost 2 bases and the J gene lost 0 bases, with 20 bases spanning the gap. Germline assignment: CDR1 GTSNPN and CDR2 SVGIG (reference sequence). The CDR3 nucleotides read TGTGCCTGGAGTAGCGTTTCAGGGACCCTCTATAGCAATCAGCCCCAGCATTTT. Protein product: CAWSSVSGTLYSNQPQHF.

V usage is TRBV19 and J usage is TRBJ1-3; D uncertain. CDR3 size: 14 residues. V was pared by 2 bases and J by 0 bases, with 5 bases between. Germline V CDR1 and CDR2: LNHDA, SQIVND (reference sequence). This CDR3 reads CASSIRTSGNTIYF. In DNA, the CDR3 is TGTGCCAGTAGTATAAGAACCTCTGGAAACACCATATATTTT.

The chain links TRBV5-4 to TRBJ2-3; 7 nucleotides line up with TRBD1. This CDR3 contains 14 residues. V shed 4 bases and J 5 bases; nucleotides not matched to a gene: 7. From germline, CDR1 is SGHNT and CDR2 YYREEE (reference sequence). CDR3 amino acids: CASSMSNRGDTQYF. For the CDR3, the DNA is TGTGCCAGCAGCATGAGCAACAGGGGAGATACGCAGTATTTT.

V is TRBV6-1 and J is TRBJ1-1, with TRBD1 as a possible D gene (6 bases). CDR1 is MNHNS, CDR2 SASEGT, per germline. This CDR3 is 15 amino acids long. Trimming stripped 3 bases from V and 3 bases from J, with 14 bases between. This CDR3 is CASSDHRVFYTEAFF. DNA for the CDR3: TGTGCCAGCAGTGACCACAGGGTATTTTACACTGAAGCTTTCTTT.